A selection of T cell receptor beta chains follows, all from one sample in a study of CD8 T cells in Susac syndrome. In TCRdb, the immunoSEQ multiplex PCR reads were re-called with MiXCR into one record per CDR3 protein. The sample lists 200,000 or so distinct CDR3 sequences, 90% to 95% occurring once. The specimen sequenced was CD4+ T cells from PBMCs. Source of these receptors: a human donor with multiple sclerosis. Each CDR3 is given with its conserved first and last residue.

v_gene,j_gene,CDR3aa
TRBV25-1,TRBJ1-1,CASSEPRQGGGLAEAFF
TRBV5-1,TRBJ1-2,CASSSRGLDYGYTF
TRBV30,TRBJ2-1,CAWIAGGAYNEQFF
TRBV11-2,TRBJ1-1,CASSRRQGNTEAFF
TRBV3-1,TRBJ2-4,CASSQVQGASSGNIQYF
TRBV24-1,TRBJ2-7,CATSDSTRDASGEQYF
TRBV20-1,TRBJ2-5,CSAKGTSGLETQYF
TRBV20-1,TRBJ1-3,CSAPLGNTIYF
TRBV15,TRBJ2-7,CATSWGRPAEQYF
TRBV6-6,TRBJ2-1,CASSSPGTGGSGEQFF
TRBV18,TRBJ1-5,CASSPGQVGQPQHF
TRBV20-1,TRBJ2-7,CSASLRESQYF
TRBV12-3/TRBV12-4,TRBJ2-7,CASSLRREGEQYF
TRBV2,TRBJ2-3,CASRPRRGTDTQYF